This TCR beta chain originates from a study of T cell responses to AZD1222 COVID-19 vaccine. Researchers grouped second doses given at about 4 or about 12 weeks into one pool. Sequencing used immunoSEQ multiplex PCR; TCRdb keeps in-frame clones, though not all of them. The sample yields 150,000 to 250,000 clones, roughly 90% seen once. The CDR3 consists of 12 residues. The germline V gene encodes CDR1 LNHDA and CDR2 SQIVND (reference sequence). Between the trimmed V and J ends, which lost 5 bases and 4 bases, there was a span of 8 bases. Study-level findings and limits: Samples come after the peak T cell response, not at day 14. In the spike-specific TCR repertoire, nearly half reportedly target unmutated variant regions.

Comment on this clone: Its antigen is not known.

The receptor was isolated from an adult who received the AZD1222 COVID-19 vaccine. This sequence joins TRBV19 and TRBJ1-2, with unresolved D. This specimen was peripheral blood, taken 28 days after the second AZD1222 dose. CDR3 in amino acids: CASSRSGYGYTF. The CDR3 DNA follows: TGTGCCAGTAGTCGGAGTGGCTATGGCTACACCTTC.